The 9 T cell receptor beta chains reported below all come from one sample, sequenced in a study of identical twins. MiXCR was run by TCRdb on the 5' RACE reads, yielding one entry per CDR3 protein. The sample records just over 500,000 distinct CDR3 sequences, about 20% being singletons. The sample was also reused in another study, on T cells expressing NK-cell markers.

Sequenced: CD4+ T cells sorted from blood. The source of these receptors is a young woman in good health.

This clonotype has a count of ten or more. The V call is TRBV20-1, the J call TRBJ2-1; D might be TRBD1 or TRBD2, each matching 5 bases. In germline, CDR1 is DFQATT, CDR2 SNEGSKA (reference sequence). The ends were cut back, 7 bases at V and 4 bases at J, with 11 bases in the middle. The CDR3 has 12 residues. Here the CDR3 DNA reads TGCAGTGTTGGTGGGGGTTACAATGAGCAGTTCTTC. It translates to CSVGGGYNEQFF.

This clonotype has more than one count but fewer than ten. The rearrangement links TRBV29-1 to TRBJ2-7, with D possibly being TRBD2 (6 bases). CDR3 length: 14 amino acids. Trimming pared 7 bases from V and 4 bases from J, leaving 20 bases between. The germline V gene has CDR1 SQVTM and CDR2 ANQGSEA. The CDR3 DNA sequence: TGCAGCGGTCCAATACTAGCCGCCTCGTACGAGCAGTACTTC. Translating gives CSGPILAASYEQYF.

The table lists this clonotype with a few counts. The chain uses TRBV20-1 and TRBJ2-1, with 8 bases fitting TRBD2. The V gene's germline CDR1 is DFQATT and CDR2 SNEGSKA (reference sequence). The CDR3 length is 15 residues. The junction had 4 bases not matched to a gene; V was cut back by 1 base and J by 2 bases. In DNA, the CDR3 is TGCAGTGCTAGAGCACTAGCGGTGGCCTACAATGAGCAGTTCTTC. This gives the protein CSARALAVAYNEQFF.

This clonotype was counted between two and nine times. V and J are TRBV20-1 and TRBJ2-7; weak D call: TRBD2 (5 bases). Per germline, CDR1 DFQATT and CDR2 SNEGSKA (reference sequence). CDR3 length: 15 residues. V dropped 0 bases and J dropped 4 bases, with 16 bases sitting between them. Here the CDR3 DNA reads TGCAGTGCTAGAGATCGAGGCCCGGGATGGTACGAGCAGTACTTC. Protein product: CSARDRGPGWYEQYF.

The chain employs TRBV7-9 and TRBJ1-2, with unresolved D. The germline V and J ends were trimmed by 4 bases and 6 bases, with 12 bases remaining between them. The length of the CDR3 is 13 residues. Germline values: CDR1 SEHNR, CDR2 FQNEAQ (reference sequence). The DNA for the CDR3 is TGTGCCAGCAGCTACGACGGACTTCATGGCTACACCTTC. Translating gives CASSYDGLHGYTF.

This clonotype was detected only a few times. This chain connects TRBV20-1 to TRBJ1-4, with 8 nucleotides matching TRBD1. CDR3 size: 14 residues. CDR1 and CDR2 (germline): DFQATT, SNEGSKA (reference sequence). Trimming cost V 2 bases and J 6 bases; bases outside gene matches: 5. CDR3 protein: CSARRTGWDEKLFF. As DNA, the CDR3 is TGCAGTGCTAGAAGGACAGGGTGGGATGAAAAACTGTTTTTT.

V and J are TRBV4-3 and TRBJ2-1, with D perhaps matching TRBD1 or TRBD2 (5 bases each). V lost 1 base and J lost 1, with 14 bases in between. CDR3 size: 17 residues. Germline V gene lookup returns CDR1 LGHNA and CDR2 YSLEER. The CDR3 DNA is TGCGCCAGCAGCCAAGTCCCTGGATGGGGGTCCTACAATGAGCAGTTCTTC. It codes for CASSQVPGWGSYNEQFF.

V is TRBV7-2 and J is TRBJ1-1; the D gene is possibly TRBD1 (5 bases). The CDR3 is made up of 15 amino acids. Between the trimmed V and J ends, which lost 3 bases and 3 bases, there was a span of 14 bases. Per germline, CDR1 SGHTA and CDR2 FQGNSA. The CDR3 protein is CASSFLSGGDTEAFF. CDR3 DNA: TGTGCCAGCAGCTTCCTCTCGGGGGGGGACACTGAAGCTTTCTTT.

The J gene is TRBJ2-7, the V gene TRBV5-1; 7 bases are a match to TRBD1. CDR1 SGHRS and CDR2 YFSETQ come from the germline V gene. V trimming: 4 bases; J trimming: 2 bases; junction bases outside the gene matches: 9. The CDR3 is 15 residues long. The CDR3 here is CASSRDSGGAYEQYF. The CDR3 nucleotides read TGCGCCAGCAGCCGGGACAGTGGGGGCGCCTACGAGCAGTACTTC.